This TCR beta chain was profiled in a study of shared clonotypes between healthy human individuals. Whole-study findings and limits: Sequencing depth was expected to influence donor clonotype sharing.

This CDR3 has 14 residues. Per germline, CDR1 MNHEY and CDR2 SMNVEV (reference sequence). The ends were cut back, 3 bases at V and 4 bases at J, with 12 bases in the middle. Using immunoSEQ multiplex PCR, the repertoire was profiled, and TCRdb retains in-frame clones only, with some absent. The sample contains over a million clones, around 78% of which appear only once. For this clone: Its antigen is still unknown.

CD45RA-negative memory and CD45RA+ naive subsets were split from the CD4+ cells. This sequence was found in a young man in good health. Some clones in this sample may be carry-over from other donors' samples. The source material was memory CD4+ T cells from PBMCs. Subset described: CD45RA-negative fraction. The chain recombines TRBV27 with TRBJ1-2, with D perhaps TRBD1 (5 bases). Here the CDR3 reads CASSFISGGYGYTF. CDR3 DNA: TGTGCCAGCAGTTTTATAAGCGGGGGCTATGGCTACACCTTC.